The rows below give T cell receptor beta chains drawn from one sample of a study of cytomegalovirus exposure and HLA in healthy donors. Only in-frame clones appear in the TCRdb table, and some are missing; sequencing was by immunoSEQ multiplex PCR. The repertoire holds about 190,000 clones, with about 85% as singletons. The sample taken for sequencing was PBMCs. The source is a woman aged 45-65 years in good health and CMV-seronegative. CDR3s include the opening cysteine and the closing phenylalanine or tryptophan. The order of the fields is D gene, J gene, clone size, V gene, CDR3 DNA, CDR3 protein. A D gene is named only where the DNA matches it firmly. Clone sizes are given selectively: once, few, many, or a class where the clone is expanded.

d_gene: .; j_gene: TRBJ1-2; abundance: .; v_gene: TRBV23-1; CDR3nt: TGCGCCAGCAGTCATCGACAGGCCCCTAACTATGGCTACACCTTC; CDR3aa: CASSHRQAPNYGYTF
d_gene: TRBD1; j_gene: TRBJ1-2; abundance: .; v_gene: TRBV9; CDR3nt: TGTGCCAGCAGCGTAGGACAGGGGTGGGGCTACACCTTC; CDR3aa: CASSVGQGWGYTF
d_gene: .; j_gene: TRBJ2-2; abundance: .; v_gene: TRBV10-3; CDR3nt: TGTGCCATCAAACAGGCGCCCACCGGGGAGCTGTTTTTT; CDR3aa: CAIKQAPTGELFF
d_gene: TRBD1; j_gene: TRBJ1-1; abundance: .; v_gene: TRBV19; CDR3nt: TGTGCCAGTAGTACTAGCAGGGGGCTCACTGAAGCTTTCTTT; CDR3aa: CASSTSRGLTEAFF
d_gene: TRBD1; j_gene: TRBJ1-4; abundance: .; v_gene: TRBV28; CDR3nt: TGTGCCAGCGGACAGGGATCTGCAACTAATGAAAAACTGTTTTTT; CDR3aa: CASGQGSATNEKLFF
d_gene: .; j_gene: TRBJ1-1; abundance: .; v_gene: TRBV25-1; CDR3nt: TGTGCCAGCTCACTAGGGAGGGGAACTGAAGCTTTCTTT; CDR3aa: CASSLGRGTEAFF
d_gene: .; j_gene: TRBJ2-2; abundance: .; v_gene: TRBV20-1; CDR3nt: TGCAGTGTGTCGAGAACCGGGGAGCTGTTTTTT; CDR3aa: CSVSRTGELFF
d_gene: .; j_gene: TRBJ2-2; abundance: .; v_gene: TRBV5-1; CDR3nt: TGCGCCAGCAGCCGACAACTCGGGGCCGGGGAGCTGTTTTTT; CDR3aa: CASSRQLGAGELFF
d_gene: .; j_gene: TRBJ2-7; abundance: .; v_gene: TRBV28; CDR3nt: TGTGCCAGCAGCCTGGGGGGAATCCAGTCCTACGAGCAGTACTTC; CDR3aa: CASSLGGIQSYEQYF
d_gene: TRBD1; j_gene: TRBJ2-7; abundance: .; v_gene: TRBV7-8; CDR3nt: TGTGCCAGCAGCTCGTCCCGGGACAGGGGTAGGCAGTACTTC; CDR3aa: CASSSSRDRGRQYF
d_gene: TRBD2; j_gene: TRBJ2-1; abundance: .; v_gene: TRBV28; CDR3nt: TGTGCCAGTGATCCGGGACTAGCGAACTACAATGAGCAGTTCTTC; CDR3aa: CASDPGLANYNEQFF
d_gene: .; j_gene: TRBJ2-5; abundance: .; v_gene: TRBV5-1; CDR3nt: TGCGCCAGCAGCTTGGCGGTGCTAACATGGGGAGGGGGGGAACAAGAGACCCAGTACTTC; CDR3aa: CASSLAVLTWGGGEQETQYF
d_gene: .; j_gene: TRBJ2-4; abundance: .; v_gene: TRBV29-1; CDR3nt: TGCAGCGTTGAGGGCAGGGGAGGGAACATTCAGTACTTC; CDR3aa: CSVEGRGGNIQYF
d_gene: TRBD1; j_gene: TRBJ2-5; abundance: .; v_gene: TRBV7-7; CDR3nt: TGTGCTAGCAGCCTCAACAGGGGCCAAGAGACCCAGTACTTC; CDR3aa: CASSLNRGQETQYF
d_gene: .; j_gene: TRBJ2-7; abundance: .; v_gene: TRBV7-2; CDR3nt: TGTGCCAGCGGGGCTAGCGCGATAACCTCCTACGAGCAGTACTTC; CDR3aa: CASGASAITSYEQYF
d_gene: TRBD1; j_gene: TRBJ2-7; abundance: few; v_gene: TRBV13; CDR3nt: TGTGCCAGCAACGGACAGGGGGCGTCCTACGAGCAGTACTTC; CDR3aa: CASNGQGASYEQYF
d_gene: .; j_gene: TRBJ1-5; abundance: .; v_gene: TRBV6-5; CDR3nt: TGTGCCAGCAGCTTCGGTAAGAATCAGCCCCAGCATTTT; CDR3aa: CASSFGKNQPQHF
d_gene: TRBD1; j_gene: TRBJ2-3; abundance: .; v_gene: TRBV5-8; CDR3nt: TGTGCCAGCAGCTTGGGGACAGGGACTACAGATACGCAGTATTTT; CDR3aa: CASSLGTGTTDTQYF
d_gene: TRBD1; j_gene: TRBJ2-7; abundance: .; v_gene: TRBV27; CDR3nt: TGTGCCAGCAGTCCCCGGGACAGGATCTTCTACGAGCAGTACTTC; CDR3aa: CASSPRDRIFYEQYF
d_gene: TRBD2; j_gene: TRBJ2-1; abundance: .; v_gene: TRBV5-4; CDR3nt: TGTGCCAGCAGCCCGCGTTTGCTAGCGGGCTCCTACAATGAGCAGTTCTTC; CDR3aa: CASSPRLLAGSYNEQFF
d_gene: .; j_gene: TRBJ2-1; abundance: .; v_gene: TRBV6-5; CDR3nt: TGTGCCAGCAGTTCCCCTACAGGGAGCCCCTACAATGAGCAGTTCTTC; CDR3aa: CASSSPTGSPYNEQFF
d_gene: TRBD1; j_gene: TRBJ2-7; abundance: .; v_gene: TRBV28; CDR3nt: TGTGCCAGCAGCCATCCGGGACAGGGAGTCAACGAGCAGTACTTC; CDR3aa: CASSHPGQGVNEQYF
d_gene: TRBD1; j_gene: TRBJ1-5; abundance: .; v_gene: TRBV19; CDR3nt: TGTGCCAGTAGATGGGACAGGGGTACGGGCAATCAGCCCCAGCATTTT; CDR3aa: CASRWDRGTGNQPQHF
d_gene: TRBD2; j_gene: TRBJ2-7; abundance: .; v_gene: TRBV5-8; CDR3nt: TGTGCCAGCAGCTTCGGGGGGTACGAGCAGTACTTC; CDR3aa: CASSFGGYEQYF
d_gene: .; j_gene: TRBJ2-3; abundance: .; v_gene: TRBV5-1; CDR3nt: TGCGCCAGCAGCTTGGCAGGTACTAGCACAGATACGCAGTATTTT; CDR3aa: CASSLAGTSTDTQYF
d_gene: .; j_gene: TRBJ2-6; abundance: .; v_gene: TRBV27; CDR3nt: TGTGCCAGCAGTTTACAGACTGGGGCCAACGTCCTGACTTTC; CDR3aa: CASSLQTGANVLTF
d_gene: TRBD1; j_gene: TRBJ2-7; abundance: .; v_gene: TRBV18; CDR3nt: TGTGCCAGCTCACCACCAGGGACAGGGTACGAGCAGTACTTC; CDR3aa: CASSPPGTGYEQYF
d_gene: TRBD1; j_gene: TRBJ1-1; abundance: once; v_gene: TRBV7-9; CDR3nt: TGTTCCAGCAGCTCACCTAGGACAGGGATCGGGGGGAACACTGAAGCTTTCTTT; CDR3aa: CSSSSPRTGIGGNTEAFF
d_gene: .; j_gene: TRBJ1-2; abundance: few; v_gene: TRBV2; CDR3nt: TGTGCCAGCCTGGCGCTCAGGGTCAACTATGGCTACACCTTC; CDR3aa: CASLALRVNYGYTF
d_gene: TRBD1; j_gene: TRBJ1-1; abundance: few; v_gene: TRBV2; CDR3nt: TGTGCCACCTCCAGGGACAGGGGGAACACTGAAGCTTTCTTT; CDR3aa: CATSRDRGNTEAFF
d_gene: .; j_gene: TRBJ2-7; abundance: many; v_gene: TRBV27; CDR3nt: TGTGCCAGCAGCCACCCCCCCCTCGAGGAGCAGTACTTC; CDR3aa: CASSHPPLEEQYF
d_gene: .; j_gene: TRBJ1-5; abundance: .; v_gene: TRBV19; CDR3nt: TGTGCCAGTAGTATCAGCGGGGAATTCCAGCCCCAGCATTTT; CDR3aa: CASSISGEFQPQHF
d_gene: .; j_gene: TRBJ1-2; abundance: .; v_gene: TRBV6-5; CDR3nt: TGTGCCAGCAGTTACAACCGGGGATCTAACTATGGCTACACCTTC; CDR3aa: CASSYNRGSNYGYTF
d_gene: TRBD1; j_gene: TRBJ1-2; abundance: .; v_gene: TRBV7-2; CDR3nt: TGTGCCAGCAGCAACACCGGGACAGGGGGTAACTATGGCTACACCTTC; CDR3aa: CASSNTGTGGNYGYTF
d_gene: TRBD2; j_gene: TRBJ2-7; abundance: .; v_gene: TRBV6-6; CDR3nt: TGTGCCAGCAGTTACTGGCGGGGGGGCGGCTCCTACGAGCAGTACTTC; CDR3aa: CASSYWRGGGSYEQYF
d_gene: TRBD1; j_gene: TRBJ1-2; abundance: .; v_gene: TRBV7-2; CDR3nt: TGTGCCAGCAGCCCGATCCCGGGACAGACTAACTATGGCTACACCTTC; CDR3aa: CASSPIPGQTNYGYTF
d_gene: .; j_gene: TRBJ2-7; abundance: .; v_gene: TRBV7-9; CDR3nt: TGTGCCAGCAGCCCCCTAGGGTGGGGCTCGTACGAGCAGTACTTC; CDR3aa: CASSPLGWGSYEQYF
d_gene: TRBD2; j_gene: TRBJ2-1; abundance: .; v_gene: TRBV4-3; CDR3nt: TGCGCCAGCAGCCAGTCCGCAAGCGGGGGGCTGTACAATGAGCAGTTCTTC; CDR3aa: CASSQSASGGLYNEQFF
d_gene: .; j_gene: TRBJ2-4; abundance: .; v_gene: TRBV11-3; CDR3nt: TGTGCCAGCAGCTCCATTGGTATATGGCTAGCCAAAAACATTCAGTACTTC; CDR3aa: CASSSIGIWLAKNIQYF